A selection of T cell receptor beta chains follows, all from one sample in a study of blood T cell repertoires in COVID-19. Repertoires were generated with immunoSEQ multiplex PCR, while TCRdb's copy carries only in-frame clones and drops some. Of roughly 110,000 clones detected, approximately 80% appear once; the ten largest clones hold roughly 6%. Sequencing was performed on peripheral blood. The receptors here all came from an elderly man with COVID-19, enrolled during active disease. The CDR3 runs from the conserved cysteine through the conserved F or W. D genes are given only for firm matches. Size is omitted from some rows. Given values are once, few, many or a class for expanded clones.

d_gene	v_gene	j_gene	abundance	CDR3aa	CDR3nt
TRBD1	TRBV4-1	TRBJ2-3	NA	CASSQAPWGRGLTDTQYF	TGCGCCAGCAGCCAAGCACCTTGGGGCAGGGGGCTAACAGATACGCAGTATTTT
NA	TRBV4-2	TRBJ1-1	NA	CASSQGANTEAFF	TGTGCCAGCAGCCAAGGAGCGAACACTGAAGCTTTCTTT
NA	TRBV18	TRBJ2-2	NA	CASSPPGAVTNTGELFF	TGTGCCAGCTCACCACCGGGAGCGGTTACGAACACCGGGGAGCTGTTTTTT
TRBD1	TRBV19	TRBJ2-6	NA	CASTPGTGVSGANVLTF	TGTGCCAGTACACCCGGGACAGGGGTGTCTGGGGCCAACGTCCTGACTTTC
TRBD2	TRBV24-1	TRBJ2-1	NA	CATGTSVYNEQFF	TGTGCCACCGGGACTAGCGTTTACAATGAGCAGTTCTTC
TRBD2	TRBV3-1/TRBV3-2	TRBJ2-7	NA	CASSQVSSGYEQYF	TGTGCCAGCAGCCAAGTGTCTAGCGGGTACGAGCAGTACTTC
TRBD2	TRBV2	TRBJ2-5	NA	CASRRTSWDQETQYF	TGTGCCAGCAGGAGGACTAGCTGGGACCAAGAGACCCAGTACTTC
TRBD2	TRBV7-3	TRBJ2-1	NA	CASSLTSGGYNEQFF	TGTGCCAGCAGCTTAACTAGCGGGGGGTACAATGAGCAGTTCTTC
NA	TRBV18	TRBJ1-1	NA	CASSALPGTRNTEAFF	TGTGCCAGCTCAGCACTACCCGGGACACGTAACACTGAAGCTTTCTTT
NA	TRBV7-9	TRBJ2-1	NA	CASSLSSSYNEQFF	TGTGCCAGCAGCTTATCCAGCTCCTACAATGAGCAGTTCTTC
NA	TRBV4-2	TRBJ2-1	NA	CASRRDLNNEQFF	TGTGCCAGCAGACGGGACTTAAACAATGAGCAGTTCTTC
TRBD2	TRBV11-3	TRBJ2-1	few	CASSLGTSGIDNEQFF	TGTGCCAGCAGCTTAGGGACTAGCGGGATCGACAATGAGCAGTTCTTC
NA	TRBV5-6	TRBJ2-2	many	CASSLRLELTGELFF	TGTGCCAGCAGCTTAAGGCTGGAGCTCACCGGGGAGCTGTTTTTT
TRBD1	TRBV5-1	TRBJ2-5	NA	CASSPGQFQETQYF	TGCGCCAGCAGCCCGGGACAGTTCCAAGAGACCCAGTACTTC
TRBD1	TRBV7-8	TRBJ2-7	NA	CASSWDRAYLYEQYF	TGTGCCAGCAGCTGGGACAGGGCATACCTCTACGAGCAGTACTTC
TRBD1	TRBV9	TRBJ2-3	NA	CASSEQGASDTQYF	TGTGCCAGCAGCGAGCAGGGGGCTTCAGATACGCAGTATTTT
TRBD2	TRBV5-4	TRBJ2-1	NA	CASSLAGLAGLYNEQFF	TGTGCCAGCAGCTTGGCAGGACTAGCGGGTTTATACAATGAGCAGTTCTTC
NA	TRBV5-8	TRBJ2-7	NA	CASSLGQSYEQYF	TGTGCCAGCAGCCTTGGACAGTCCTACGAGCAGTACTTC
TRBD2	TRBV5-1	TRBJ2-7	NA	CASSLGLAGGSSYEQYF	TGCGCCAGCAGCTTGGGGCTAGCGGGAGGCTCCTCCTACGAGCAGTACTTC
TRBD1	TRBV29-1	TRBJ1-4	NA	CSVEFWTGSEKLFF	TGCAGCGTTGAATTTTGGACAGGGAGTGAAAAACTGTTTTTT
NA	TRBV28	TRBJ2-3	NA	CASSSFGWPDTQYF	TGTGCCAGCAGTTCCTTCGGGTGGCCAGATACGCAGTATTTT
TRBD2	TRBV10-3	TRBJ2-7	NA	CAISDRGLGQLEQYF	TGTGCCATCAGTGACAGAGGACTAGGGCAACTTGAGCAGTACTTC
TRBD1	TRBV4-2	TRBJ2-7	NA	CASSHPTGGSSSLFYEQYF	TGTGCCAGCAGCCACCCGACAGGGGGCTCAAGCTCACTATTCTACGAGCAGTACTTC
TRBD2	TRBV10-3	TRBJ2-7	once	CAIRGLAGDEQYF	TGTGCCATCAGGGGACTAGCGGGAGACGAGCAGTACTTC
NA	TRBV9	TRBJ2-5	NA	CASSRRGSQETQYF	TGTGCCAGCAGCCGGAGGGGAAGCCAAGAGACCCAGTACTTC
NA	TRBV30	TRBJ1-1	NA	CAWAPDGREAFF	TGTGCCTGGGCGCCTGATGGCCGTGAAGCTTTCTTT
TRBD1	TRBV7-3	TRBJ2-3	few	CASSPGQGTDTQYF	TGTGCCAGCAGCCCCGGACAGGGGACAGATACGCAGTATTTT
NA	TRBV28	TRBJ1-2	NA	CASSPTTGFYGYTF	TGTGCCAGCAGCCCTACCACAGGGTTCTATGGCTACACCTTC
TRBD1	TRBV29-1	TRBJ2-7	NA	CSVNPTGAVAEQYF	TGCAGCGTAAACCCGACAGGGGCAGTCGCCGAGCAGTACTTC
NA	TRBV7-9	TRBJ2-5	NA	CASSSDRTQETQYF	TGTGCCAGCAGCTCCGACAGGACACAAGAGACCCAGTACTTC
NA	TRBV1	TRBJ2-7	NA	CTSSQDSTYEQYF	TGCACCAGCAGCCAAGATTCTACCTACGAGCAGTACTTC
NA	TRBV5-1	TRBJ1-4	NA	CASSFTGRDEKLFF	TGCGCCAGCAGCTTCACAGGGCGGGATGAAAAACTGTTTTTT
TRBD2	TRBV28	TRBJ2-7	NA	CASRPGLGFSPSYEQYF	TGTGCCAGCAGGCCGGGACTAGGATTTTCCCCGTCCTACGAGCAGTACTTC
TRBD2	TRBV10-3	TRBJ2-5	NA	CAISDPTSGTQETQYF	TGTGCCATCAGTGACCCGACTAGCGGGACACAAGAGACCCAGTACTTC